These 24 T cell receptor beta chains were sequenced from one sample in a study of blood T cell repertoires in COVID-19. Profiling relied on immunoSEQ multiplex PCR, and the TCRdb table lists in-frame clones only, not all of them. The sample has a few hundred thousand clones; more than 85% are singletons. Sequenced input: peripheral blood. These receptors were obtained from a person under 35 with COVID-19, enrolled during active disease.

This clone appeared a single time. The rearrangement joins TRBV18 to TRBJ1-4, with D possibly being TRBD1 (5 bases). The V end was cut by 6 bases, the J end by 10 bases, with 15 bases between. Germline V CDR1 and CDR2: KGHSH, LQKENI. This CDR3 has 13 amino acids. CDR3 loop: CASSSFGGGKLFF. CDR3 DNA sequence: TGTGCCAGCTCCTCCTTCGGGGGTGGAAAACTGTTTTTT.

The rearrangement joins TRBV30 to TRBJ1-1, with 9 bases aligning to TRBD1. The V and J ends lost 1 base and 4 bases, in that order; junction bases with no gene match: 4. Germline CDR1 reads GTSNPN; CDR2 reads SVGIG (reference sequence). This CDR3 spans 14 amino acids. CDR3 sequence (DNA): TGTGCCTGGAGTGCAGGGACAGGGAGCACTGAAGCTTTCTTT. As protein: CAWSAGTGSTEAFF.

The DNA of the CDR3 is TGTGCCAGCAGCTTTGTCGGGGACATGAACACTGAAGCTTTCTTT. It codes for CASSFVGDMNTEAFF. J is TRBJ1-1 and V is TRBV5-6, with D perhaps TRBD1 (6 bases). This CDR3 comprises 15 residues. V lost 2 bases and J 0 bases, leaving 11 bases between the germline ends. Looked up from germline, CDR1 is SGHDT and CDR2 is YYEEEE.

As regards this clone: A junction boundary mismatches the germline segment, possibly from a read error. The chain recombines TRBV7-7 with TRBJ2-3; TRBD2 is a possible D gene (5 bases). Germline lookup yields CDR1 SSHAT and CDR2 FNYEAQ (reference sequence). This CDR3 has 15 amino acids. The CDR3 DNA sequence: TGTGCTAGCAGCTTAGAGGGAGATGGGACAGATACGCAGTATTTT. Translated, it gives CASSLEGDGTDTQYF.

The chain employs TRBV5-8 and TRBJ1-5, with unresolved D. This CDR3 comprises 13 residues. The V gene's germline CDR1 is SGHTS and CDR2 YDEGEE. V dropped 8 bases and J dropped 7 bases, with 16 bases sitting between them. CDR3 loop: CASNQVLRQPQHF. The CDR3 DNA reads as TGTGCCAGTAATCAGGTCCTAAGGCAGCCCCAGCATTTT.

This chain links TRBV2 with TRBJ1-3, with 7 bases lining up with TRBD1. This CDR3 spans 15 amino acids. Losses at the gene ends were 1 base for V and 2 bases for J; bases not matched to a gene: 2. Germline lookup yields CDR1 SNHLY and CDR2 FYNNEI. CDR3 loop: CASSEGRGPGNTIYF. Written as DNA, the CDR3 is TGTGCCAGCAGTGAAGGGAGGGGGCCTGGAAACACCATATATTTT.

V gene TRBV7-8 combines with J gene TRBJ2-2, with 9 bases fitting TRBD1. CDR3 length equals 15 residues. Germline values: CDR1 SGHVS, CDR2 FQNEAQ. Germline trimming cut 1 base from V and 5 bases from J; bases unmatched to any gene: 2. The DNA for the CDR3 is TGTGCCAGCAGCTTAGGACAGGGGGTGACCGGGGAGCTGTTTTTT. Its translation is CASSLGQGVTGELFF. The whole variable domain, remainder taken from reference TRBV7-8 and TRBJ2-2, is GAGVSQSPRYKVAKRGQDVALRCDPISGHVSLFWYQQALGQGPEFLTYFQNEAQLDKSGLPSDRFFAERPEGSVSTLKIQRTQQEDSAVYLCASSLGQGVTGELFFGEGSRLTVL.

The chain is built from TRBV5-1 and TRBJ1-2; 7 bases agree with TRBD1. Trimming removed 2 bases from V and 6 bases from J; junction bases left unmatched: 7. The CDR3 consists of 14 residues. Germline CDR1 SGHRS, CDR2 YFSETQ. The CDR3: CASSFSKGADGYTF. In DNA, the CDR3 is TGCGCCAGCAGCTTTTCTAAGGGGGCAGATGGCTACACCTTC.

On this clone itself: Other DNA sequences of this sample code for an identical CDR3. The chain carries TRBV19 and TRBJ2-7, with D perhaps TRBD2 (5 bases). With 3 bases removed from V and 2 bases from J, the gap between germline ends came to 11 bases. Germline CDR1 and CDR2: LNHDA and SQIVND (reference sequence). The CDR3 extends over 14 amino acids. CDR3 protein: CASSISGRAYEQYF. CDR3 DNA sequence: TGTGCCAGTAGTATTTCGGGAAGGGCCTACGAGCAGTACTTC.

The CDR3 region has the DNA TGTGCCAGCAGCTTCCGATTAGCGGGAGGGCTTACAGATACGCAGTATTTT. It codes for CASSFRLAGGLTDTQYF. J is TRBJ2-3 and V is TRBV5-4, with TRBD2 matching over 11 bases. The CDR3 covers 17 residues. Germline V CDR1 and CDR2: SGHNT, YYREEE (reference sequence). The V segment lost 2 bases and the J segment 3 bases; nucleotides outside the gene matches: 8. The variable domain in full, with the rest retrieved from reference TRBV5-4 and TRBJ2-3, is ETGVTQSPTHLIKTRGQQVTLRCSSQSGHNTVSWYQQALGQGPQFIFQYYREEENGRGNFPPRFSGLQFPNYSSELNVNALELDDSALYLCASSFRLAGGLTDTQYFGPGTRLTVL.

This sequence joins TRBV7-2 and TRBJ2-1; the match to TRBD2 covers 9 bases. The CDR3 spans 15 residues. The germline V gene encodes CDR1 SGHTA and CDR2 FQGNSA. Trimming removed 5 bases from V and 7 bases from J; junction bases left unmatched: 9. The CDR3 DNA is TGTGCCAGCAGCCAGCTGACTAGCGGCGGTAATGAGCAGTTCTTC. This codes for CASSQLTSGGNEQFF. The full variable domain, in which reference TRBV7-2 and TRBJ2-1 provide the parts outside the CDR3, is GAGVSQSPSNKVTEKGKDVELRCDPISGHTALYWYRQSLGQGLEFLIYFQGNSAPDKSGLPSDRFSAERTGGSVSTLTIQRTQQEDSAVYLCASSQLTSGGNEQFFGPGTRLTVL.

This chain joins TRBV28 and TRBJ2-7, with 11 bases identical to TRBD2. With V trimmed by 2 bases and J by 2 bases, 11 bases remained unmatched. The CDR3 consists of 18 residues. Per the germline V gene, CDR1 is MDHEN and CDR2 is SYDVKM. The CDR3 loop reads CASSLPLAGGRGAYEQYF. In nucleotides, the CDR3 is TGTGCCAGCAGTTTACCCCTAGCGGGAGGTCGGGGGGCCTACGAGCAGTACTTC.

The V gene is TRBV12-5, the J gene TRBJ2-1; 8 bases fit TRBD1. The CDR3 covers 16 residues. Trimming cost V 1 base and J 0 bases; bases outside gene matches: 2. The germline CDR1 and CDR2 sequences are LGHNT and FRNRAP. CDR3 bases: TGTGCTAGTGGTTTGGGACAGGGGAGCTCCTACAATGAGCAGTTCTTC. Protein sequence: CASGLGQGSSYNEQFF.

The CDR3 spells CATSDRRTSGNAPDTQYF. CDR3 in DNA: TGTGCCACCAGTGATCGCAGGACTAGCGGGAATGCCCCAGATACGCAGTATTTT. The chain recombines TRBV24-1 with TRBJ2-3; 12 positions match TRBD2. Germline lookup yields CDR1 KGHDR and CDR2 SFDVKD. Germline trimming cut 3 bases from V and 4 bases from J; bases unmatched to any gene: 10. CDR3 length: 18 amino acids.

The chain links TRBV4-1 to TRBJ1-6; D call uncertain. Between the trimmed V and J ends, which lost 0 bases and 11 bases, there was a span of 8 bases. Germline V gives CDR1 MGHRA, CDR2 YSYEKL. The CDR3 has 13 amino acids. In DNA form, the CDR3 reads TGCGCCAGCAGCCAAGAGGGCCTACCACCCCTCCACTTT. Translating it yields CASSQEGLPPLHF.

This chain links TRBV27 with TRBJ2-3; 7 bases line up with TRBD1. V dropped 4 bases and J dropped 4; count of bases not matched to a gene: 26. Germline V gene data show CDR1 as MNHEY and CDR2 as SMNVEV (reference sequence). This CDR3 comprises 21 residues. The CDR3 reads CASSSYTVGPPGQRKADTQYF. For the CDR3, the DNA is TGTGCCAGCAGTTCTTACACCGTTGGTCCACCGGGACAGAGAAAGGCAGATACGCAGTATTTT.

This clone occurred a few times. The CDR3 protein is CASSTGLNTEAFF. For the CDR3, the DNA is TGTGCCAGCAGCACAGGCTTGAACACTGAAGCTTTCTTT. This chain joins TRBV7-3 and TRBJ1-1; tentatively, D is TRBD1 (5 bases). V was clipped by 5 bases and J by 0 bases, with 7 bases between them. CDR1 SGHTA and CDR2 FQGTGA come from the germline V gene. The CDR3 has 13 amino acids.

The V and J genes are TRBV5-1 and TRBJ2-2, with D possibly being TRBD2 (6 bases). Deletions cut 4 bases from V and 8 bases from J, with 21 bases between. Per the germline V gene, CDR1 is SGHRS and CDR2 is YFSETQ. The CDR3 has 16 residues. CDR3 region: CASSPSGPPDGGELFF. As DNA, the CDR3 is TGCGCCAGCAGCCCCAGCGGGCCACCCGATGGGGGGGAGCTGTTTTTT.

The chain couples TRBV19 to TRBJ2-5; possibly TRBD2 for D (7 bases). The CDR3 runs to 16 residues. Trimming took 4 bases from V and 5 from J, leaving 20 bases between them. Germline-derived CDR1 and CDR2 are LNHDA and SQIVND (reference sequence). The CDR3 loop reads CASSSPRLGGLETQYF. CDR3 DNA: TGTGCCAGTAGTAGTCCGCGATTGGGGGGGCTGGAGACCCAGTACTTC.

The V and J genes are TRBV24-1 and TRBJ2-3, with 9 bases lining up with TRBD1. The CDR3 extends over 16 amino acids. Germline values: CDR1 KGHDR, CDR2 SFDVKD. Losses at the gene ends were 3 bases for V and 2 bases for J; bases not matched to a gene: 5. The CDR3 bases are TGTGCCACCAGTGATATAAGGGACAGGGCCACAGATACGCAGTATTTT. As protein: CATSDIRDRATDTQYF.

The chain employs TRBV13 and TRBJ2-2; 9 bases fit TRBD1. This CDR3 has 15 residues. J gave up 1 base and V 5 bases, and 2 bases lay outside the gene matches. CDR1 PRHDT and CDR2 FYEKMQ come from the germline V gene (reference sequence). This chain's CDR3 is CASSAGQGNTGELFF. CDR3 in DNA: TGTGCCAGCAGCGCGGGACAGGGGAACACCGGGGAGCTGTTTTTT.

The chain links TRBV28 to TRBJ1-2, with D maybe TRBD1 (5 bases). Germline lookup yields CDR1 MDHEN and CDR2 SYDVKM. CDR3 length: 12 amino acids. V was shortened by 3 bases and J by 5 bases, with 7 bases between the two germline ends. In DNA form, the CDR3 reads TGTGCCAGCAGTTTGGCAGGGTATGGCTACACCTTC. Translation: CASSLAGYGYTF.

This clone was counted once. Written as DNA, the CDR3 is TGTGCCAGCCAGGGGGCGCGTAATCAGCCCCAGCATTTT. This encodes CASQGARNQPQHF. The rearrangement joins TRBV19 to TRBJ1-5, with 8 bases lining up with TRBD1. This CDR3 is 13 amino acids long. V lost 9 bases to trimming and J lost 4 bases; unmatched junction nucleotides: 5. In germline, CDR1 is LNHDA, CDR2 SQIVND (reference sequence).

The chain uses TRBV9 and TRBJ2-7; no clear D. Germline CDR1 reads SGDLS; CDR2 reads YYNGEE. CDR3 length: 15 amino acids. V gave up 4 bases and J gave up 3 bases, with 17 bases separating them. The CDR3 sequence: CASSPIAAGIYEQYF. The CDR3 DNA reads TGTGCCAGCAGCCCAATTGCCGCAGGCATCTACGAGCAGTACTTC.